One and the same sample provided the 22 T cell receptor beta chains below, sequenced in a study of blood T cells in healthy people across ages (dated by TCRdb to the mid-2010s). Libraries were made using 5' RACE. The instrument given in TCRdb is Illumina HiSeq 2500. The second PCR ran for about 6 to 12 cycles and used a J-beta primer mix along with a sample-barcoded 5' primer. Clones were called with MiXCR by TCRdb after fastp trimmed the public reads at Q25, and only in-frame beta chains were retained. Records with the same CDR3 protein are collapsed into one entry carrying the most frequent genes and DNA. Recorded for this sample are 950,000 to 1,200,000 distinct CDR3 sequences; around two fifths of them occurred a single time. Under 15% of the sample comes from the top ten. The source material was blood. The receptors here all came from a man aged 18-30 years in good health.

The CDR3 sequence is CASRIGGSLWGYTF. The DNA for the CDR3 is TGTGCCAGCAGGATCGGGGGGAGCCTCTGGGGCTACACCTTC. V gene TRBV27 combines with J gene TRBJ1-2; a weak D match, TRBD1 (5 bases). This CDR3 contains 14 residues. In germline, CDR1 is MNHEY, CDR2 SMNVEV (reference sequence). The germline V and J ends were trimmed by 6 bases and 8 bases, with 19 bases remaining between them.

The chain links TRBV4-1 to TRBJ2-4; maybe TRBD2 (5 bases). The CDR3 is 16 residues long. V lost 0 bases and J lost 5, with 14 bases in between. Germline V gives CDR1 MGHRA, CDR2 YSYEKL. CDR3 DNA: TGCGCCAGCAGCCAAGATCGGGATTTCCCCGAAAACATTCAGTACTTC. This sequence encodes CASSQDRDFPENIQYF.

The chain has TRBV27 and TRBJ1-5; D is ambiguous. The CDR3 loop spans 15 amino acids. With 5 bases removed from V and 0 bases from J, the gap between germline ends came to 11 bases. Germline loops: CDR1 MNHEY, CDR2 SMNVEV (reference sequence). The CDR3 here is CASSLRRSSNQPQHF. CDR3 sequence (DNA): TGTGCCAGCAGTCTAAGACGGTCTAGCAATCAGCCCCAGCATTTT.

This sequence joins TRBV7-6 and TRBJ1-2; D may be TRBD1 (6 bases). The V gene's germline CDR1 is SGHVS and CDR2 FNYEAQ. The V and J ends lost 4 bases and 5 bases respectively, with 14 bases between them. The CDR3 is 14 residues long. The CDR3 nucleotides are TGTGCCAGCAGCTGGACAGAGACGGGGTATGGCTACACCTTC. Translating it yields CASSWTETGYGYTF.

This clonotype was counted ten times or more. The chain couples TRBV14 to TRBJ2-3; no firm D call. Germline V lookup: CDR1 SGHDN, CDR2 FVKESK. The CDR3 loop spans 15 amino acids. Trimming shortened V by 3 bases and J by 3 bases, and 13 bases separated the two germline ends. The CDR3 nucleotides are TGTGCCAGCAGCCAGTTCGAGTTGACGACAGATACGCAGTATTTT. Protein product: CASSQFELTTDTQYF. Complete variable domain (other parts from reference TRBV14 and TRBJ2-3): EAGVTQFPSHSVIEKGQTVTLRCDPISGHDNLYWYRRVMGKEIKFLLHFVKESKQDESGMPNNRFLAERTGGTYSTLKVQPAELEDSGVYFCASSQFELTTDTQYFGPGTRLTVL.

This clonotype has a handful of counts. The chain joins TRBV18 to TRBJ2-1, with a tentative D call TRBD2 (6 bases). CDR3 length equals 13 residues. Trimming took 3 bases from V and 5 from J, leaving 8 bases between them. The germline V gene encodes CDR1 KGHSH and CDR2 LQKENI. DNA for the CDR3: TGTGCCAGCTCACCCTCTAGCGACAATGAGCAGTTCTTC. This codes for CASSPSSDNEQFF.

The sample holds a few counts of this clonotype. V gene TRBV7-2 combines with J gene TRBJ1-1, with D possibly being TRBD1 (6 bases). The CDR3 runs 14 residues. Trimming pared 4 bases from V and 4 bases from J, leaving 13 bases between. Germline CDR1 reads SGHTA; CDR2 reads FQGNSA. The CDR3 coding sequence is TGTGCCAGCAGCTCATTTCAGGGGACCACTGAAGCTTTCTTT. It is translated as CASSSFQGTTEAFF.

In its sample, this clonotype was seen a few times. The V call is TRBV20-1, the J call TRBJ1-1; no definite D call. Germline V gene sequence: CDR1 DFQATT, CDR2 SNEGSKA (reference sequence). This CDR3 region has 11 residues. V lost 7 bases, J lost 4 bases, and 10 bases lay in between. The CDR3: CSGTPVTEAFF. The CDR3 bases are TGCAGTGGGACCCCGGTCACTGAAGCTTTCTTT.

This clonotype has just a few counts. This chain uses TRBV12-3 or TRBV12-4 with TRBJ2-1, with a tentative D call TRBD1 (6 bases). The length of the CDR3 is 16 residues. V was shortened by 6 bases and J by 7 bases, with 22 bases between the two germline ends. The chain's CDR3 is CASRGTQGRSYNEQFF. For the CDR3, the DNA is TGTGCCAGCAGGGGAACACAGGGAAGGAGTTATAATGAGCAGTTCTTC.

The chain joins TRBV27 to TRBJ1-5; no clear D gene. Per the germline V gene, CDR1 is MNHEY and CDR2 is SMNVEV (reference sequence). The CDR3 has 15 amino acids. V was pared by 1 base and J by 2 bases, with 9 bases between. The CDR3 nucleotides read TGTGCCAGCAGTTTATACGGTGGGGGCAATCAGCCCCAGCATTTT. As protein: CASSLYGGGNQPQHF.

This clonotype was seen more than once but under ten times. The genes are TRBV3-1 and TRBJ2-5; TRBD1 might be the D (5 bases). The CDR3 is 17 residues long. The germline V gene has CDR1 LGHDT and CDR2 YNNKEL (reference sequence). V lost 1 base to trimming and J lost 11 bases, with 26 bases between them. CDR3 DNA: TGTGCCAGCAGCCAAGGGCGTACAGGAAGGGTCCGCGGTGAGCAGTACTTC. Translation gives CASSQGRTGRVRGEQYF.

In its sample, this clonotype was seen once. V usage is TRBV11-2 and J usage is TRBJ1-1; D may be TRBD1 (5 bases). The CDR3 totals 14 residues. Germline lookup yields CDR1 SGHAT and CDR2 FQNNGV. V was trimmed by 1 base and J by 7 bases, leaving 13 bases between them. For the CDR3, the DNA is TGTGCCAGCAGCTTAGGGGCCAGGGACGATGAAGCTTTCTTT. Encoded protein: CASSLGARDDEAFF.

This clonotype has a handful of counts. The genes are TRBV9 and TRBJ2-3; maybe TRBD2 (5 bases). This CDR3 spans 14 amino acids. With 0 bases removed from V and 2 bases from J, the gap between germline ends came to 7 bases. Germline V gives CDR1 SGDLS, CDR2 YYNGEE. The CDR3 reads CASSVGRFTDTQYF. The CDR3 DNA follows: TGTGCCAGCAGCGTAGGGAGGTTCACAGATACGCAGTATTTT.

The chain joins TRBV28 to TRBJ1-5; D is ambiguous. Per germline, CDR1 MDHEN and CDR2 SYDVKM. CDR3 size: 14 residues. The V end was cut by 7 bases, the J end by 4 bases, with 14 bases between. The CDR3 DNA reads TGTGCCAGCACCCCTCTAACATGGAATCAGCCCCAGCATTTT. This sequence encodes CASTPLTWNQPQHF.

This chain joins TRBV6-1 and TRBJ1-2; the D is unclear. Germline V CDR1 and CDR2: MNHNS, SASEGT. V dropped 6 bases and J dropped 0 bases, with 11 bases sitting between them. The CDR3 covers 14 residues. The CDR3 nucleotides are TGTGCCAGCAGCGACGGAGGAGCTAACTATGGCTACACCTTC. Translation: CASSDGGANYGYTF.

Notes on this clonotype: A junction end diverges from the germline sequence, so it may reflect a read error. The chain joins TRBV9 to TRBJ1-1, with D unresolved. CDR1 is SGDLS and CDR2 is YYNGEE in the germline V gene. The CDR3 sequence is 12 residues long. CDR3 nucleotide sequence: TGTACCAGCAGCGTAGTCCGGACTGAAGCTTTCTTT. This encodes CTSSVVRTEAFF.

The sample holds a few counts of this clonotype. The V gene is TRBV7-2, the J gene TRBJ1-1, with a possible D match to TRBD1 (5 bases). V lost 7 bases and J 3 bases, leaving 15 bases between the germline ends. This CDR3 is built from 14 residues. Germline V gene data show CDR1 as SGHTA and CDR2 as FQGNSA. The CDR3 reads CASMPVTAYTEAFF. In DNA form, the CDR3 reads TGTGCCAGCATGCCCGTGACAGCTTACACTGAAGCTTTCTTT.

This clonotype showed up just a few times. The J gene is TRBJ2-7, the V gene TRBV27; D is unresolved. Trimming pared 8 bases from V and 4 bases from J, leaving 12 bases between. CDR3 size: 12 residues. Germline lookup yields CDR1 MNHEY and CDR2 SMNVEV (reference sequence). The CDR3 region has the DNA TGTGCCAGCGGACCAATCCCTTACGAGCAGTACTTC. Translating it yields CASGPIPYEQYF.

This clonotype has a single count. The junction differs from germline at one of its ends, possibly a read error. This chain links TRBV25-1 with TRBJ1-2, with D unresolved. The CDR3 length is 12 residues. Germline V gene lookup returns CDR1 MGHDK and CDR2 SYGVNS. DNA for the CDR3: TGTGCCAGCAGGGAATATAAGGAAGGCTACACCTTC. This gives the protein CASREYKEGYTF.

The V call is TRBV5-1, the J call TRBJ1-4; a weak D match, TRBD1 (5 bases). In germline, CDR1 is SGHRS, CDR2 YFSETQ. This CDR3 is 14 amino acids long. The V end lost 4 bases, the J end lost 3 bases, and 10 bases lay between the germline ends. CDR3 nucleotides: TGCGCCAGCAGCGCCTCAGGGCCTAATGAAAAACTGTTTTTT. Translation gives CASSASGPNEKLFF.

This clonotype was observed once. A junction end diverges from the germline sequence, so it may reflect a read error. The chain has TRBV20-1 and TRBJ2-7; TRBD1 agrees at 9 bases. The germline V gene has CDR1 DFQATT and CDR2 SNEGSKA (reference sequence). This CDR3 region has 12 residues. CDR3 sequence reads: CRATQGAKEQYF. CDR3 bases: TGCAGGGCTACACAGGGGGCAAAAGAGCAGTACTTC.

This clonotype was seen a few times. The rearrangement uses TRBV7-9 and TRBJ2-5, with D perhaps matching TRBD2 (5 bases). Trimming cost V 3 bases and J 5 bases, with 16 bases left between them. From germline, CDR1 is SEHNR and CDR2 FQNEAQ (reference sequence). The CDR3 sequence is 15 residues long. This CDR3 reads CASSFRGMGVETQYF. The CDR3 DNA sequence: TGTGCCAGCAGCTTTCGTGGGATGGGAGTCGAGACCCAGTACTTC.